Included here is one T cell receptor (beta chain) sequence, with context. The antigen remains unidentified. Use of 60 Vbeta and 13 Jbeta primers characterized the PCR. Libraries were prepared by immunoSEQ multiplex PCR; TCRdb keeps only in-frame clonotypes and omits some of them. The sample lists over 100,000 clones, approximately 82% occurring once. V lost 4 bases and J 4 bases, leaving 4 bases between the germline ends. Per germline, CDR1 LGHNA and CDR2 YNFKEQ. The length of the CDR3 is 12 residues. This specimen comes from a study of cytomegalovirus exposure and HLA in healthy donors. Study conclusions and caveats: After further analysis at a later stage, 15,000 to 20,000 TCR beta sequences were associated with HLA alleles at 0.05 false discovery rate.

The sequence was collected from a man aged 35 to 55 in good health and CMV-seronegative. The chain has TRBV4-2 and TRBJ2-2; D is unclear. The sequencing sample was made of PBMCs. The CDR3 DNA sequence: TGTGCCAGCAGCCCCGGCACCGGGGAGCTGTTTTTT. This sequence encodes CASSPGTGELFF.